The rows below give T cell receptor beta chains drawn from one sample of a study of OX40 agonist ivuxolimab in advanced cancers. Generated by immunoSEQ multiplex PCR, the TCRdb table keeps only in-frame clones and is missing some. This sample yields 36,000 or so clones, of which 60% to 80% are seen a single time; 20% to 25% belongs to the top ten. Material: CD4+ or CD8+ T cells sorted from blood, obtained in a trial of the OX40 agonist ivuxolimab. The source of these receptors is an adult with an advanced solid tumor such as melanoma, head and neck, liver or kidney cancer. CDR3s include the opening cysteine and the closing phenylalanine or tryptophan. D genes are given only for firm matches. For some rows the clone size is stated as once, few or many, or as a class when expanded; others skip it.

TGTGCCAGCAGCTCCCCCGCCGGGACTCGGAGCTCCTACGAGCAGTACTTC	CASSSPAGTRSSYEQYF	.	TRBV7-9	TRBJ2-7	.
TGTGCCAGCAGCTTCAATCGGGACAGGGGGATGAACACTGAAGCTTTCTTT	CASSFNRDRGMNTEAFF	medium-sized	TRBV7-8	TRBJ1-1	TRBD1
TGTGCCATCAGTGAGTTCCAGGGATGGACCGGGGAGCTGTTTTTT	CAISEFQGWTGELFF	.	TRBV10-3	TRBJ2-2	.
TGTGCCAGCAGTTTACTGACAGGGGCCACCGGGGAGCTGTTTTTT	CASSLLTGATGELFF	.	TRBV28	TRBJ2-2	TRBD1
TGTGCCATCAGTGAGAAGCGGGGGGAAACCTACAATGAGCAGTTCTTC	CAISEKRGETYNEQFF	once	TRBV10-3	TRBJ2-1	TRBD2
TGTGCCCTTAGTCCCTCTAGCGGGAGGGGGACCCAGTACTTC	CALSPSSGRGTQYF	.	TRBV27	TRBJ2-5	TRBD2
TGTGCCAGCAGTTTCATCGCAGGGGGCGATGGCTACACCTTC	CASSFIAGGDGYTF	medium-sized	TRBV27	TRBJ1-2	TRBD1
TGTGCCAGCACCCATCCGGACGGTAATTCACCCCTCCACTTT	CASTHPDGNSPLHF	.	TRBV2	TRBJ1-6	.
TGTGCCTGGAGTACTACTTACCAAGAGACCCAGTACTTC	CAWSTTYQETQYF	few	TRBV30	TRBJ2-5	.
TGTGCCAGCAGTCGCTCCCTTAGCAATCAGCCCCAGCATTTT	CASSRSLSNQPQHF	.	TRBV6-5	TRBJ1-5	.
TGCGCCAGCAGCCAGGAGTATGACTACTACAATGAGCAGTTCTTC	CASSQEYDYYNEQFF	.	TRBV4-3	TRBJ2-1	.
TGTGCCAGCACGGGGACAGACAATCAGCCCCAGCATTTT	CASTGTDNQPQHF	few	TRBV6-1	TRBJ1-5	TRBD1
TGTGCCAGCAGTTCGCCGGGACTAGCGGGAGGGGGGCAGTTCTTC	CASSSPGLAGGGQFF	.	TRBV6-6	TRBJ2-1	TRBD2
TGTGCCAGCAGCCACGTTACTGGGACAGGGGCTGAAGCTTTCTTT	CASSHVTGTGAEAFF	.	TRBV11-1	TRBJ1-1	TRBD1
TGTGCCAGCAGCTTGGGGTCCGGTTACGAGCAGTACTTC	CASSLGSGYEQYF	.	TRBV5-8	TRBJ2-7	.
TGCGCCAGCAGCCAAGATTTCGCGGAAGCTTTCTTT	CASSQDFAEAFF	.	TRBV4-3	TRBJ1-1	.
TGCGCCAGCAGCCCTGGGACAGGGGCCTACGAGCAGTACTTC	CASSPGTGAYEQYF	.	TRBV5-1	TRBJ2-7	TRBD1